This TCR beta chain stems from a study of blood T cells in healthy people across ages. The study, taken as a whole, reports: Per-million-T-cell TCR beta diversity fell roughly linearly with age.

This clonotype has only a few counts. Its antigen is still unknown. Primed by a sample-barcoded 5' primer and a J-beta primer mix, a second PCR proceeded for about 6 to 12 cycles. MiXCR was run by TCRdb on the 5' RACE reads, yielding one entry per CDR3 protein. This table has 750,000 to 950,000 distinct CDR3 sequences, under 30% appearing once. The CDR3 extends over 12 amino acids. The germline V and J ends were trimmed by 3 bases and 0 bases, with 4 bases remaining between them. Germline-derived CDR1 and CDR2 are DFQATT and SNEGSKA (reference sequence). These data were also filed under a second study, of T cells of mothers and their children.

The J gene is TRBJ2-3, the V gene TRBV20-1; no firm D call. The sequencing sample was made of blood. This clonotype was sampled from a boy aged 5-17 years in good health. CDR3 nucleotides: TGCAGTGCTAGCCCTAGCACAGATACGCAGTATTTT. It encodes CSASPSTDTQYF.